Each of the 4 T cell receptor beta chains below was sequenced from the same sample in a study of blood T cell repertoires in COVID-19. Some clones are missing from TCRdb's copy, which holds only in-frame ones; the method was immunoSEQ multiplex PCR. In the table there are some 150,000 clones, less than 90% of which are singletons. Sequencing was performed on PBMCs or T cells enriched from blood (not recorded which). These receptors were obtained from a woman in her forties or fifties who had been exposed to COVID-19.

The chain links TRBV2 to TRBJ2-5, with D possibly being TRBD1 (6 bases). V lost 8 bases, J lost 1 base, and 11 bases lay in between. CDR3 size: 13 residues. Germline V gives CDR1 SNHLY, CDR2 FYNNEI. CDR3 region: CASENRVQETQYF. The CDR3 DNA reads TGTGCCAGCGAGAACAGGGTCCAAGAGACCCAGTACTTC.

This clone was recorded a few times. V is TRBV12-5 and J is TRBJ2-2; TRBD2 is a possible D gene (5 bases). Trimming took off 0 bases at V and 4 bases at J, with 15 bases between the two ends. The CDR3 contains 17 residues. The germline CDR1 and CDR2 sequences are LGHNT and FRNRAP. This chain's CDR3 is CASGLVLTASGTGELFF. The CDR3 bases are TGTGCTAGTGGTTTGGTACTGACGGCGAGCGGCACCGGGGAGCTGTTTTTT.

The chain is built from TRBV20-1 and TRBJ1-2; D may be TRBD1 (5 bases). The CDR3 extends over 11 amino acids. The germline V and J ends were trimmed by 6 bases and 4 bases, with 9 bases remaining between them. Germline CDR1 and CDR2: DFQATT and SNEGSKA (reference sequence). As DNA, the CDR3 is TGCAGTGCCCTGGGGGGCTATGGCTACACCTTC. Protein product: CSALGGYGYTF.

The chain joins TRBV6-5 to TRBJ1-5, with 9 bases matching TRBD1. In germline, CDR1 is MNHEY, CDR2 SVGAGI. The CDR3 totals 15 residues. V lost 7 bases to trimming and J lost 6 bases; unmatched junction nucleotides: 10. In DNA, the CDR3 is TGTGCCAGCAAGCTACAGGGGGCGGATGGTCAGCCCCAGCATTTT. The encoded protein is CASKLQGADGQPQHF.